This T cell receptor beta chain was recovered during a study of identical twins. Study results and limitations: Whereas memory repertoires showed no such difference, abundant cord blood beta clonotypes carried fewer insertions. The presence of invariant MAIT and iNKT cells could partly confound analyses of zero-insertion sequences.

Each CDR3 protein gets one entry after TCRdb re-called the 5' RACE reads with MiXCR. Here the sample spans some 320,000 distinct CDR3 sequences, roughly an eighth being singletons. This clonotype came up many times. Its specificity is unknown. The CDR3 has 15 residues. Trimming removed 1 base from V and 4 bases from J; junction bases left unmatched: 1. CDR1 is MNHEY, CDR2 SVGAGI, per germline. The sample was also reused in another study, on yellow fever vaccine responses in identical twins.

This chain connects TRBV6-5 to TRBJ2-2, with TRBD2 identical over 9 bases. The material sequenced was CD8+ T cells sorted from blood. The TCR sequence derives from a woman under 30 in good health. In nucleotides, the CDR3 is TGTGCCAGCAGTTACTTAGCGGGAGTCACCGGGGAGCTGTTTTTT. Translating it yields CASSYLAGVTGELFF.